The 5 T cell receptor beta chains in this list originate from one sample, sequenced in a study of blood T cells in healthy people across ages. Primed by a sample-barcoded 5' primer and a J-beta primer mix, a second PCR proceeded for about 6 to 11 cycles. TCRdb reanalysed the 5' RACE reads using MiXCR and keeps one entry per CDR3 protein. The profile covers about 670,000 distinct CDR3 sequences, with approximately 40% appearing a single time and roughly 30% taken by the ten largest. The sequencing sample was made of blood. These receptors all stem from a man older than 75 in good health.

This clonotype was detected only a few times. This chain links TRBV7-3 with TRBJ2-5; TRBD1 matches at 9 bases. This CDR3 spans 14 amino acids. CDR1 and CDR2 (germline): SGHTA, FQGTGA. V lost 5 bases and J lost 6; bases outside the gene matches: 7. The CDR3 sequence: CASSAGQGGQTQYF. CDR3 in DNA: TGTGCCAGCAGCGCGGGACAGGGAGGTCAGACCCAGTACTTC.

To note about this clonotype: As the CDR3 is not closed by the conserved phenylalanine or tryptophan, this likely results from a read error. V usage is TRBV7-9 and J usage is TRBJ2-1, with D perhaps TRBD2 (5 bases). The CDR3 loop spans 16 amino acids. The ends were cut back, 0 bases at V and 2 bases at J, with 11 bases in the middle. CDR1 is SEHNR and CDR2 is FQNEAQ in the germline V gene (reference sequence). The CDR3 loop reads CASSLAEGIAYNEQFL. CDR3 coding DNA: TGTGCCAGCAGCTTAGCTGAGGGAATCGCCTACAATGAGCAGTTCTTA.

This chain links TRBV7-2 with TRBJ2-7; no clear D. The germline CDR1 and CDR2 sequences are SGHTA and FQGNSA. The CDR3 totals 13 residues. V shed 5 bases and J shed 9 bases, with 17 bases lying between them. The CDR3, as DNA: TGTGCCAGCAGCCCAATCCCGTCCGACGGGCAGTACTTC. It is translated as CASSPIPSDGQYF.

CDR3 DNA sequence: TGTGCCAGCGGCGGGACAGGGGGCCCCGGTGGCAAAAACATTCAGTACTTC. It codes for CASGGTGGPGGKNIQYF. The chain recombines TRBV6-1 with TRBJ2-4; 12 bases line up with TRBD1. The junction had 11 bases not matched to a gene; V was cut back by 8 bases and J by 3 bases. The CDR3 covers 17 residues. Per germline, CDR1 MNHNS and CDR2 SASEGT.

This clonotype was detected a few times. The chain employs TRBV20-1 and TRBJ2-5; the match to TRBD1 covers 12 bases. The CDR3 sequence is 17 residues long. The germline V gene encodes CDR1 DFQATT and CDR2 SNEGSKA (reference sequence). V was pared by 0 bases and J by 4 bases, with 9 bases of the junction left unmatched. The CDR3 region is CSARDPWDRGRRETQYF. DNA of the CDR3: TGCAGTGCTAGAGATCCCTGGGACAGGGGGCGTCGAGAGACCCAGTACTTC.